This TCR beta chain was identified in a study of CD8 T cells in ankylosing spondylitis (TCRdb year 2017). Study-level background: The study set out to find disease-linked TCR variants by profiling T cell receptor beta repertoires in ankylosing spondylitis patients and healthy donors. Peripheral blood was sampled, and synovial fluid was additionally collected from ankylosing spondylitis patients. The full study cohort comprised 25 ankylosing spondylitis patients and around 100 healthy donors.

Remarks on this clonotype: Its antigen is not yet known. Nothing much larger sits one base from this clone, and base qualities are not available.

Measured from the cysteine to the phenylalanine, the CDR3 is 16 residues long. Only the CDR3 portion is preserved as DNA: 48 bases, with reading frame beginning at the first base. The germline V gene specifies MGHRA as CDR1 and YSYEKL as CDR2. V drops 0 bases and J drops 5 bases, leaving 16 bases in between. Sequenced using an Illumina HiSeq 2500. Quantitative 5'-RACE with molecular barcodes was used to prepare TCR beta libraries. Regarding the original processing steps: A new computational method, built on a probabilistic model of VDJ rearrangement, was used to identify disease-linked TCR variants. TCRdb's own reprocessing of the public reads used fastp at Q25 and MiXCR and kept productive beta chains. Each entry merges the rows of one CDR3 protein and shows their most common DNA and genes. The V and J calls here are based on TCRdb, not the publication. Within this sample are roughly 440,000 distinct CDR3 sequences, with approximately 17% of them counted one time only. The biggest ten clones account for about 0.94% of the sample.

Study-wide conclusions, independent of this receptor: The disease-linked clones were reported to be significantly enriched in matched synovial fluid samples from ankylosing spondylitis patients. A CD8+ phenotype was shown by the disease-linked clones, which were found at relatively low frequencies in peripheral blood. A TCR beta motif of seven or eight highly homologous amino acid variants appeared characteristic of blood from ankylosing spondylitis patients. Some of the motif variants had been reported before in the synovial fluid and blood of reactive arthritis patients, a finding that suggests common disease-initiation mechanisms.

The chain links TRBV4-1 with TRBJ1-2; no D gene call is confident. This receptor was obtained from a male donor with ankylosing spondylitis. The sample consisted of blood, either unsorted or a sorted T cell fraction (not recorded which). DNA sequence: TGCGCCAGCAGCCAAGATAGCCGTGGAGGGTATTATGGCTACACCTTC. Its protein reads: CASSQDSRGGYYGYTF.